This TCR beta chain was recovered during a study of early T cells in non-severe SARS-CoV-2 infection. Study in general: Unsorted whole blood bulk RNA was sequenced, with unpaired chains. Overall study results and limits: VDJdb matching, biased toward anti-spike CD8 responses, missed private and CD4 specificities.

Germline values: CDR1 DFQATT, CDR2 SNEGSKA (reference sequence). The V segment lost 3 bases and the J segment 1 base; nucleotides outside the gene matches: 12. This CDR3 region has 18 residues. Unique molecular identifiers were affixed to single, distinct cDNA molecules. MiXCR, run by TCRdb on the 5' RACE reads, gives a single entry per CDR3 protein. In the table there are tens of thousands of distinct CDR3 sequences, around 5.4% of which are singletons. In this sample, this clonotype turned up many times. Its specificity is not known. The V gene is TRBV20-1, the J gene TRBJ2-2, with 9 bases lining up with TRBD2. The source material was whole blood, sampled at baseline. The source of this sequence is an adult who was a healthcare worker with PCR-confirmed SARS-CoV-2 infection or an uninfected control (not recorded which). The CDR3: CSASSAGGPQMNTGELFF. Written as DNA, the CDR3 is TGCAGTGCTAGTTCGGCGGGAGGGCCTCAAATGAACACCGGGGAGCTGTTTTTT.